This is a list of T cell receptor beta chains from one sample in a study of shared clonotypes between healthy human individuals. Method: immunoSEQ multiplex PCR; TCRdb's copy keeps in-frame clones and lacks some. The data hold some 2,500,000 clones, with 80% to 95% observed a single time. The sample comprised naive CD4+ T cells from PBMCs. The source is a man aged 18 to 35 in good health. Some clones in this sample may be carry-over from other donors' samples. CDR3s include the opening cysteine and the closing phenylalanine or tryptophan. D genes are given only for firm matches. Expanded clones get a size class; other rows say once, few or many, or leave the size out.

cdr3_length: 17
d_call: TRBD2
v_call: TRBV9
j_call: TRBJ2-2
clone_size: NA
cdr3_nt: TGTGCCAGCAGCGCGCTAGCGGGAGGAAGGAACACCGGGGAGCTGTTTTTT
cdr3_aa: CASSALAGGRNTGELFF

cdr3_length: 15
d_call: TRBD2
v_call: TRBV5-5
j_call: TRBJ2-1
clone_size: NA
cdr3_nt: TGTGCCAGCAGCTTGAGACTAGCGGGAGGGACTGAGCAGTTCTTC
cdr3_aa: CASSLRLAGGTEQFF

cdr3_length: 12
d_call: NA
v_call: TRBV15
j_call: TRBJ2-7
clone_size: once
cdr3_nt: TGTGCCACCAGCGTTCTAGGACACGAGCAGTACTTC
cdr3_aa: CATSVLGHEQYF

cdr3_length: 14
d_call: TRBD1
v_call: TRBV7-7
j_call: TRBJ1-3
clone_size: NA
cdr3_nt: TGTGCCAGCAGCGCAGGGGGTTCGGGAAACACCATATATTTT
cdr3_aa: CASSAGGSGNTIYF

cdr3_length: 16
d_call: TRBD2
v_call: TRBV5-1
j_call: TRBJ2-5
clone_size: NA
cdr3_nt: TGCGCCAGCAGTAGGGAGCTAGCGGGGCAACAAGAGACCCAGTACTTC
cdr3_aa: CASSRELAGQQETQYF

cdr3_length: 15
d_call: NA
v_call: TRBV7-9
j_call: TRBJ1-1
clone_size: NA
cdr3_nt: TGTGCCAGCAGCCCTTACTCTTGGGCGTACACTGAAGCTTTCTTT
cdr3_aa: CASSPYSWAYTEAFF

cdr3_length: 17
d_call: TRBD2
v_call: TRBV9
j_call: TRBJ2-1
clone_size: NA
cdr3_nt: TGTGCCAGCAGCGCGCCCACCGGGACTAGTAGGTACAATGAGCAGTTCTTC
cdr3_aa: CASSAPTGTSRYNEQFF

cdr3_length: 15
d_call: NA
v_call: TRBV5-1
j_call: TRBJ1-1
clone_size: NA
cdr3_nt: TGCGCCAGCAGCTTGGAAGGGATTTCGAACACTGAAGCTTTCTTT
cdr3_aa: CASSLEGISNTEAFF

cdr3_length: 15
d_call: TRBD1
v_call: TRBV7-9
j_call: TRBJ1-4
clone_size: NA
cdr3_nt: TGTGCCAGCAGCCTGTCGCAGGGGGCTCGCGAAAAACTGTTTTTT
cdr3_aa: CASSLSQGAREKLFF

cdr3_length: 14
d_call: TRBD1
v_call: TRBV14
j_call: TRBJ1-1
clone_size: NA
cdr3_nt: TGTGCCAGCAGCATCAGACAGGGGAACGCTGAAGCTTTCTTT
cdr3_aa: CASSIRQGNAEAFF

cdr3_length: 18
d_call: TRBD1
v_call: TRBV30
j_call: TRBJ2-2
clone_size: NA
cdr3_nt: TGTGCCTGGAGTCGGCGGCGGATTAGGGGGCCGGGGACCGGGGAGCTGTTTTTT
cdr3_aa: CAWSRRRIRGPGTGELFF

cdr3_length: 15
d_call: TRBD2
v_call: TRBV28
j_call: TRBJ2-6
clone_size: NA
cdr3_nt: TGTGCCAGCACACGGGGGGGGCCTGGGGCCAACGTCCTGACTTTC
cdr3_aa: CASTRGGPGANVLTF

cdr3_length: 14
d_call: TRBD1
v_call: TRBV13
j_call: TRBJ1-1
clone_size: NA
cdr3_nt: TGTGCCAGCAGCTCCAGGACAGGGGCGTATGAAGCTTTCTTT
cdr3_aa: CASSSRTGAYEAFF

cdr3_length: 15
d_call: TRBD2
v_call: TRBV5-1
j_call: TRBJ2-2
clone_size: once
cdr3_nt: TGCGCCAGCAGCTTGATAACGGGAGGGGCCGGGGAGCTGTTTTTT
cdr3_aa: CASSLITGGAGELFF

cdr3_length: 12
d_call: NA
v_call: TRBV7-3
j_call: TRBJ2-2
clone_size: NA
cdr3_nt: TGTGCCAGCAGCCGGGATTCCGGGGAGCTGTTTTTT
cdr3_aa: CASSRDSGELFF

cdr3_length: 14
d_call: NA
v_call: TRBV14
j_call: TRBJ2-1
clone_size: NA
cdr3_nt: TGTGCCAGCAGCCAAGAACTGGTCTACAATGAGCAGTTCTTC
cdr3_aa: CASSQELVYNEQFF

cdr3_length: 15
d_call: NA
v_call: TRBV15
j_call: TRBJ1-1
clone_size: NA
cdr3_nt: TGTGCCACCAGCAATAAATCGCTGGGGAACACTGAAGCTTTCTTT
cdr3_aa: CATSNKSLGNTEAFF

cdr3_length: 16
d_call: NA
v_call: TRBV13
j_call: TRBJ1-2
clone_size: NA
cdr3_nt: TGTGCCAGCAGCCGAATTTACCAGGTGCGGTCCTATGGCTACACCTTC
cdr3_aa: CASSRIYQVRSYGYTF

cdr3_length: 16
d_call: TRBD2
v_call: TRBV30
j_call: TRBJ2-7
clone_size: NA
cdr3_nt: TGTGCCTGGAGCGCCCATGGTAGCGGGCCTACCTACGAGCAGTACTTC
cdr3_aa: CAWSAHGSGPTYEQYF

cdr3_length: 14
d_call: TRBD1
v_call: TRBV2
j_call: TRBJ1-2
clone_size: NA
cdr3_nt: TGTGCCAGCAGAAGGAGGGACAGGGGCTATGGCTACACCTTC
cdr3_aa: CASRRRDRGYGYTF

cdr3_length: 16
d_call: NA
v_call: TRBV28
j_call: TRBJ2-7
clone_size: NA
cdr3_nt: TGTGCCAGCAGTTTAATGGGTTGGCAGGGGGAGGGCGAGCAGTACTTC
cdr3_aa: CASSLMGWQGEGEQYF

cdr3_length: 13
d_call: NA
v_call: TRBV7-8
j_call: TRBJ1-1
clone_size: NA
cdr3_nt: TGTGCCAGCAGCTTAAGCAGGGGAACTGAAGCTTTCTTT
cdr3_aa: CASSLSRGTEAFF

cdr3_length: 14
d_call: NA
v_call: TRBV5-6
j_call: TRBJ2-1
clone_size: NA
cdr3_nt: TGTGCCAGCAGCTTGCTTCCACAGAACAATGAGCAGTTCTTC
cdr3_aa: CASSLLPQNNEQFF

cdr3_length: 13
d_call: NA
v_call: TRBV7-3
j_call: TRBJ1-1
clone_size: NA
cdr3_nt: TGTGCCAGCAGCGCCTCCCTGGGCACTGAAGCTTTCTTT
cdr3_aa: CASSASLGTEAFF

cdr3_length: 16
d_call: NA
v_call: TRBV28
j_call: TRBJ2-3
clone_size: NA
cdr3_nt: TGTGCCAGCAGTTGGCAACCTAGCGTTAGCACAGATACGCAGTATTTT
cdr3_aa: CASSWQPSVSTDTQYF

cdr3_length: 22
d_call: NA
v_call: TRBV21-1
j_call: TRBJ2-5
clone_size: NA
cdr3_nt: TGTGCCAGCAGCAAAATTTCGGGGACAGTGGGACTAGCGGGATGGTTACAAGAGACCCAGTACTTC
cdr3_aa: CASSKISGTVGLAGWLQETQYF

cdr3_length: 14
d_call: TRBD1
v_call: TRBV7-2
j_call: TRBJ2-2
clone_size: NA
cdr3_nt: TGTGCCAGCAGCTCCCAGGGGGCAGGAGGGGAGCTGTTTTTT
cdr3_aa: CASSSQGAGGELFF

cdr3_length: 15
d_call: NA
v_call: TRBV28
j_call: TRBJ1-1
clone_size: NA
cdr3_nt: TGTGCCAGCAGCCCTGGGGCAGGGGCGAACACTGAAGCTTTCTTT
cdr3_aa: CASSPGAGANTEAFF

cdr3_length: 12
d_call: NA
v_call: TRBV30
j_call: TRBJ2-3
clone_size: NA
cdr3_nt: TGTGCCTGGAGTCCAGGTGCAGATACGCAGTATTTT
cdr3_aa: CAWSPGADTQYF

cdr3_length: 11
d_call: TRBD1
v_call: TRBV28
j_call: TRBJ2-1
clone_size: once
cdr3_nt: TGTGCCAGCAGAACAGGGGAAGAGCAGTTCTTC
cdr3_aa: CASRTGEEQFF

cdr3_length: 13
d_call: NA
v_call: TRBV15
j_call: TRBJ2-5
clone_size: once
cdr3_nt: TGTGCCACCACCGTAGGCCGCGGAGAGACCCAGTACTTC
cdr3_aa: CATTVGRGETQYF

cdr3_length: 12
d_call: NA
v_call: TRBV9
j_call: TRBJ2-3
clone_size: once
cdr3_nt: TGTGCCAGCAGATCGGGCACAGATACGCAGTATTTT
cdr3_aa: CASRSGTDTQYF

cdr3_length: 13
d_call: TRBD1
v_call: TRBV19
j_call: TRBJ1-2
clone_size: NA
cdr3_nt: TGTGCCAGTAGTGAAACAGGGGGCCGTGGCTACACCTTC
cdr3_aa: CASSETGGRGYTF

cdr3_length: 13
d_call: NA
v_call: TRBV7-2
j_call: TRBJ1-1
clone_size: NA
cdr3_nt: TGTGCCAGCAGCATGGACCTGAACACTGAAGCTTTCTTT
cdr3_aa: CASSMDLNTEAFF

cdr3_length: 16
d_call: TRBD1
v_call: TRBV9
j_call: TRBJ2-2
clone_size: NA
cdr3_nt: TGTGCCAGCAGCGAGACAGGGCACGCGAACACCGGGGAGCTGTTTTTT
cdr3_aa: CASSETGHANTGELFF

cdr3_length: 14
d_call: NA
v_call: TRBV5-1
j_call: TRBJ2-3
clone_size: NA
cdr3_nt: TGCGCCAGCAGCTTCGCGGGGCGGCCAGATACGCAGTATTTT
cdr3_aa: CASSFAGRPDTQYF

cdr3_length: 15
d_call: TRBD2
v_call: TRBV18
j_call: TRBJ2-5
clone_size: NA
cdr3_nt: TGTGCCAGCTCACCCCCGGGGGGTGCGCGAGAGACCCAGTACTTC
cdr3_aa: CASSPPGGARETQYF

cdr3_length: 16
d_call: TRBD2
v_call: TRBV2
j_call: TRBJ2-3
clone_size: NA
cdr3_nt: TGTGCCAGGACACAAAAAGCGGGGTCTAGCACAGATACGCAGTATTTT
cdr3_aa: CARTQKAGSSTDTQYF

cdr3_length: 15
d_call: TRBD1
v_call: TRBV5-1
j_call: TRBJ2-3
clone_size: NA
cdr3_nt: TGCGCCAGCAGCTTGGGACAGGGAGGCACAGATACGCAGTATTTT
cdr3_aa: CASSLGQGGTDTQYF

cdr3_length: 12
d_call: NA
v_call: TRBV2
j_call: TRBJ1-3
clone_size: NA
cdr3_nt: TGTGCCAGCCGTGTCTCTGGAAACACCATATATTTT
cdr3_aa: CASRVSGNTIYF

cdr3_length: 14
d_call: NA
v_call: TRBV28
j_call: TRBJ1-5
clone_size: once
cdr3_nt: TGTGCCAGCAGTTTACTAAACAGCAATCAGCCCCAGCATTTT
cdr3_aa: CASSLLNSNQPQHF

cdr3_length: 17
d_call: TRBD2
v_call: TRBV11-3
j_call: TRBJ2-1
clone_size: NA
cdr3_nt: TGTGCCAGCAGCTTAGGTTCCGGGACTAGCGCGGACAATGAGCAGTTCTTC
cdr3_aa: CASSLGSGTSADNEQFF

cdr3_length: 14
d_call: TRBD1
v_call: TRBV12-5
j_call: TRBJ1-2
clone_size: NA
cdr3_nt: TGTGCTAGTGGTATTTCCGACAGGGGCGGTGGCTACACCTTC
cdr3_aa: CASGISDRGGGYTF